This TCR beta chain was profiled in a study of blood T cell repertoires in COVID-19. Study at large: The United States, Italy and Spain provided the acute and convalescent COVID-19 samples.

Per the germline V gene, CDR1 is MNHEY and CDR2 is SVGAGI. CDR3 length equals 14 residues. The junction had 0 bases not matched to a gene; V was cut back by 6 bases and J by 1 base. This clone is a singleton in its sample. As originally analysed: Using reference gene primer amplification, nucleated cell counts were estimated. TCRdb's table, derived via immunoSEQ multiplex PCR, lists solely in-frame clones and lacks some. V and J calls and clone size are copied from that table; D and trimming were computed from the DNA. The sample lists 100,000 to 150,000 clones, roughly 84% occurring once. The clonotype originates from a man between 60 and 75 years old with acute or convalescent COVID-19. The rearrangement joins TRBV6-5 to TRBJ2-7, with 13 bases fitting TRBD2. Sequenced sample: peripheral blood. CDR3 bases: TGTGCCAGCAGACTAGCGGGAGGGTCCTACGAGCAGTACTTC. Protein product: CASRLAGGSYEQYF.